The T cell receptor beta chain under discussion was sequenced for a study of T-cell reconstitution after alpha-beta-depleted transplantation in children. Study results and limitations: From newly produced T cells came most of the T-cell counts and diversity one year after transplant. Recipient T cells and thymic progenitors that survived gave rise to the high TCRbeta diversity observed at day 60 in some patients.

A TCRbeta library incorporating unique molecular identifiers was prepared. TCRdb reprocessed the PCR reads via MiXCR and lists one record per CDR3 protein. Counted here are more than 4,500 distinct CDR3 sequences, approximately 24% occurring once; the ten biggest clones make up 30% to 45%. This clonotype was observed many times. The antigen is not known. Germline CDR1 LNHDA, CDR2 SQIVND (reference sequence). This CDR3 comprises 18 residues. The V end lost 5 bases, the J end lost 2 bases, and 21 bases lay between the germline ends. The rearrangement uses TRBV19 and TRBJ1-4; D is possibly TRBD1 (5 bases). This clonotype originated in a male patient between 2 and 10 years old who had a stem cell transplant for acute lymphoblastic leukemia, so the T cells may come from the graft donor. The specimen was PBMCs, mostly from graft donor cells, collected 60 days after TCRalphabeta/CD19-depleted stem cell transplant. CDR3 DNA: TGTGCCAGTAGTCTACGCCCCGGGGCATTGGCTACTAATGAAAAACTGTTTTTT. This sequence encodes CASSLRPGALATNEKLFF.